These 24 T cell receptor beta chains were sequenced from one sample in a study of blood T cell repertoires in COVID-19. The data were produced by immunoSEQ multiplex PCR, yet TCRdb's version contains in-frame clones alone and is incomplete. Among under 350,000 clones listed, approximately 83% were seen once. Sequencing was carried out using PBMCs or T cells enriched from blood (not recorded which). These receptors were collected from a middle-aged woman with acute COVID-19.

J is TRBJ1-4 and V is TRBV29-1; tentatively, D is TRBD1 (5 bases). Germline V gene sequence: CDR1 SQVTM, CDR2 ANQGSEA. V lost 7 bases and J lost 8, with 11 bases in between. This CDR3 is built from 11 residues. The CDR3 bases are TGCAGCGGGGGCGAGAGGGAAAAACTGTTTTTT. Its protein product is CSGGEREKLFF.

The genes are TRBV29-1 and TRBJ1-1; 7 bases agree with TRBD1. This CDR3 comprises 14 residues. From germline, CDR1 is SQVTM and CDR2 ANQGSEA. Trimming took 3 bases from V and 3 from J; bases not matched to a gene: 7. The CDR3, as DNA: TGCAGCGTTGACGTCGGACAGGTACACACTGAAGCTTTCTTT. Its protein product is CSVDVGQVHTEAFF.

The chain couples TRBV2 to TRBJ1-4, with D perhaps matching TRBD1 (5 bases). CDR3 length: 16 amino acids. With 6 bases removed from V and 0 bases from J, the gap between germline ends came to 14 bases. The germline CDR1 and CDR2 sequences are SNHLY and FYNNEI. CDR3 sequence (DNA): TGTGCCAGCAGCCCACCAGGGATTGCAACTAATGAAAAACTGTTTTTT. Translation gives CASSPPGIATNEKLFF.

The CDR3 protein is CASSPGTGDYEQYF. The CDR3 coding sequence is TGCGCCAGCAGCCCCGGGACAGGGGACTACGAGCAGTACTTC. The J gene is TRBJ2-7, the V gene TRBV5-1, with 10 bases aligning to TRBD1. Per the germline V gene, CDR1 is SGHRS and CDR2 is YFSETQ. V dropped 4 bases and J dropped 3; count of bases not matched to a gene: 4. This CDR3 region has 14 residues.

The chain has TRBV2 and TRBJ2-7; TRBD2 matches at 10 bases. V gave up 1 base and J gave up 11 bases; unmatched junction bases: 11. The CDR3 is 15 amino acids. Germline CDR1 is SNHLY and CDR2 is FYNNEI. This chain's CDR3 is CASSEGLAGIYEEYF. The CDR3 nucleotides are TGTGCCAGCAGTGAAGGACTAGCGGGCATCTACGAAGAGTACTTC.

The CDR3 here is CASSQDPTGYSGNTIYF. The DNA for the CDR3 is TGTGCCAGCAGCCAAGACCCGACAGGGTACTCTGGAAACACCATATATTTT. This rearrangement joins TRBV3-1 (or the pseudogene TRBV3-2) to TRBJ1-3; TRBD1 aligns across 7 bases. V was clipped by 0 bases and J by 0 bases; unmatched bases: 5. Germline loops: CDR1 LGHDT, CDR2 YNNKEL (reference sequence). The CDR3 is 17 residues long.

The chain combines TRBV6-2 or TRBV6-3 with TRBJ2-3, with 7 bases fitting TRBD2. The length of the CDR3 is 16 residues. With 2 bases clipped from V and 0 bases from J, the junction kept 5 bases outside the gene matches. Germline values: CDR1 MNHEY, CDR2 SVGEGT. DNA of the CDR3: TGTGCCAGCAGTTACGGGACTATGGCGAGCACAGATACGCAGTATTTT. Its protein is CASSYGTMASTDTQYF.

This clone was counted once. The CDR3: CASRHRQGRTEAFF. CDR3 DNA sequence: TGTGCCAGCAGGCATCGACAGGGGAGGACTGAAGCTTTCTTT. This sequence joins TRBV6-5 and TRBJ1-1, with TRBD1 matching over 8 bases. Germline CDR1 MNHEY, CDR2 SVGAGI. Trimming took 6 bases from V and 5 from J; bases not matched to a gene: 8. This CDR3 spans 14 amino acids.

The rearrangement joins TRBV6-2 or TRBV6-3 to TRBJ2-5, with no clear D. V gave up 6 bases and J gave up 2 bases, with 10 bases separating them. The CDR3 is made up of 13 amino acids. CDR1 and CDR2 (germline): MNHEY, SVGEGT. DNA of the CDR3: TGTGCCAGCAGCCTGACTTGGCAAGAGACCCAGTACTTC. It specifies CASSLTWQETQYF.

J is TRBJ1-1 and V is TRBV18, with TRBD1 as a possible D gene (6 bases). Germline-derived CDR1 and CDR2 are KGHSH and LQKENI. This CDR3 has 15 amino acids. V lost 2 bases, J lost 4 bases, and 14 bases lay in between. CDR3 loop: CASSPAGRGSTEAFF. CDR3 sequence (DNA): TGTGCCAGCTCACCAGCCGGGAGGGGGAGCACTGAAGCTTTCTTT.

This clone was counted once. The junction differs from germline at one of its ends, possibly a read error. The gene calls are TRBV2 and TRBJ1-6, with 8 bases lining up with TRBD1. Germline V CDR1 and CDR2: SNHLY, FYNNEI. This CDR3 contains 14 residues. CDR3 sequence reads: CATSKGQENSPLHF. The DNA for the CDR3 is TGTGCCACCAGTAAGGGACAGGAGAATTCACCCCTCCACTTT.

This sequence joins TRBV14 and TRBJ1-5; D not certain. The germline gives CDR1 SGHDN, CDR2 FVKESK. This CDR3 has 12 residues. The ends were cut back, 5 bases at V and 0 bases at J, with 2 bases in the middle. The CDR3: CASSYSNQPQHF. CDR3 DNA: TGTGCCAGCAGCTATAGCAATCAGCCCCAGCATTTT. Variable domain in full (rest from reference TRBV14 and TRBJ1-5): EAGVTQFPSHSVIEKGQTVTLRCDPISGHDNLYWYRRVMGKEIKFLLHFVKESKQDESGMPNNRFLAERTGGTYSTLKVQPAELEDSGVYFCASSYSNQPQHFGDGTRLSIL.

The J gene is TRBJ1-6, the V gene TRBV2; TRBD1 agrees at 9 bases. CDR3 length: 17 residues. J lost 5 bases, V lost 6 bases, and 11 bases had no gene match. Germline CDR1 is SNHLY and CDR2 is FYNNEI. The CDR3 here is CASRRGQGSSNNSPLHF. DNA for the CDR3: TGTGCCAGCAGAAGAGGACAGGGGAGTTCTAATAATTCACCCCTCCACTTT.

This clone was seen just once. This sequence joins TRBV3-1 (or the pseudogene TRBV3-2) and TRBJ1-1; perhaps TRBD1 as D (5 bases). Germline CDR1 is LGHDT and CDR2 is YNNKEL (reference sequence). The CDR3 is 14 amino acids. Trimming left V 1 base short and J 7 bases short, with 13 bases between. CDR3 residues: CASSQGGSTIEAFF. The CDR3, as DNA: TGTGCCAGCAGCCAAGGGGGCAGCACCATTGAAGCTTTCTTT.

The gene calls are TRBV10-3 and TRBJ1-2, with 8 bases lining up with TRBD1. V was pared by 10 bases and J by 5 bases, with 9 bases of the junction left unmatched. Germline V lookup: CDR1 ENHRY, CDR2 SYGVKD. CDR3 length: 13 residues. The CDR3 DNA is TGTGCCACTTCGACAGGGGATGGGTATGGCTACACCTTC. Translation gives CATSTGDGYGYTF.

This clone was seen only a few times. The chain recombines TRBV29-1 with TRBJ1-1, with 7 bases lining up with TRBD1. The CDR3 spans 13 residues. Germline CDR1 and CDR2: SQVTM and ANQGSEA. The V and J ends lost 7 bases and 4 bases, in that order; junction bases with no gene match: 9. The CDR3 reads CSASLQGVTEAFF. CDR3 DNA sequence: TGCAGCGCTTCCCTCCAGGGGGTCACTGAAGCTTTCTTT.

The chain carries TRBV29-1 and TRBJ2-7; 9 bases are a match to TRBD1. This CDR3 has 13 residues. After removal of 4 bases from V and 6 bases from J, the junction contained 7 bases not matched to a gene. CDR1 is SQVTM and CDR2 is ANQGSEA in the germline V gene. The CDR3 reads CSVGSGTGREQYF. The CDR3 DNA is TGCAGCGTTGGGTCCGGGACAGGGCGCGAGCAGTACTTC.

The rearrangement joins TRBV7-9 to TRBJ2-5; 8 bases fit TRBD1. Germline V gene sequence: CDR1 SEHNR, CDR2 FQNEAQ (reference sequence). The CDR3 is 15 residues long. The V and J ends lost 5 bases and 5 bases, in that order; junction bases with no gene match: 10. CDR3 sequence reads: CASSPDGRGLETQYF. In nucleotides, the CDR3 is TGTGCCAGCAGCCCGGACGGCAGGGGGCTGGAGACCCAGTACTTC. Supplemented by reference TRBV7-9 and TRBJ2-5, the full variable domain reads DTGVSQNPRHKITKRGQNVTFRCDPISEHNRLYWYRQTLGQGPEFLTYFQNEAQLEKSRLLSDRFSAERPKGSFSTLEIQRTEQGDSAMYLCASSPDGRGLETQYFGPGTRLLVL.

The V call is TRBV19, the J call TRBJ1-1, with TRBD1 matching 8 bases. This CDR3 is 14 amino acids long. J lost 5 bases, V lost 5 bases, and 7 bases had no gene match. CDR1 and CDR2 from the germline V gene are LNHDA and SQIVND (reference sequence). CDR3 bases: TGTGCCAGTAGTTCAGGGGGCGCAGTAACTGAAGCTTTCTTT. Encoded protein: CASSSGGAVTEAFF.

The chain carries TRBV19 and TRBJ1-2, with D unclear. The CDR3 is 14 residues long. Trimming stripped 0 bases from V and 8 bases from J, with 13 bases between. Germline-derived CDR1 and CDR2 are LNHDA and SQIVND (reference sequence). CDR3 residues: CASSIDYQIQGYTF. DNA for the CDR3: TGTGCCAGTAGTATAGATTACCAGATCCAAGGCTACACCTTC.

The V and J genes are TRBV9 and TRBJ2-3; 11 nucleotides line up with TRBD2. CDR1 is SGDLS, CDR2 YYNGEE, per germline. This CDR3 has 16 amino acids. Unmatched junction bases numbered 5, after V lost 0 bases and J lost 5 bases. This CDR3 is CASSVVAGGPGDTQYF. CDR3 DNA sequence: TGTGCCAGCAGCGTAGTAGCGGGAGGGCCAGGAGATACGCAGTATTTT. The entire variable domain, with the rest obtained from reference TRBV9 and TRBJ2-3, is as follows: DSGVTQTPKHLITATGQRVTLRCSPRSGDLSVYWYQQSLDQGLQFLIQYYNGEERAKGNILERFSAQQFPDLHSELNLSSLELGDSALYFCASSVVAGGPGDTQYFGPGTRLTVL.

CDR3 region: CASSPLYGGQGGFGELFF. The CDR3 coding sequence is TGTGCCAGTAGTCCCTTATATGGGGGACAGGGGGGTTTCGGGGAGCTGTTTTTT. This sequence joins TRBV19 and TRBJ2-2; TRBD1 matches at 11 bases. Germline V lookup: CDR1 LNHDA, CDR2 SQIVND (reference sequence). The CDR3 covers 18 residues. J lost 7 bases, V lost 5 bases, and 15 bases had no gene match.

The gene calls are TRBV25-1 and TRBJ2-7, with 8 bases aligning to TRBD1. Germline V gives CDR1 MGHDK, CDR2 SYGVNS. V lost 4 bases and J lost 4; bases outside the gene matches: 12. This CDR3 has 16 amino acids. The CDR3 protein is CASSANSGTGRYEQYF. The CDR3 nucleotides are TGTGCCAGCAGTGCAAATTCTGGGACAGGTCGATACGAGCAGTACTTC.

J is TRBJ2-3 and V is TRBV9, with D maybe TRBD1 (5 bases). Trimming stripped 0 bases from V and 5 bases from J, with 16 bases between. CDR3 length: 16 residues. Germline V CDR1 and CDR2: SGDLS, YYNGEE. The CDR3 DNA follows: TGTGCCAGCAGCGTAGTAGCTCAGGGTAGAATAGATACGCAGTATTTT. Translated: CASSVVAQGRIDTQYF.